This TCR beta chain appears in the sequencing data of a study of control samples from healthy donors and cancer patients. V was clipped by 3 bases and J by 0 bases, with 12 bases between them. The CDR3 runs to 15 residues. CDR1 is SGHAT and CDR2 is FQNNGV in the germline V gene. Assay used: immunoSEQ multiplex PCR; TCRdb lists only in-frame clones, some missing. The table shows tens of thousands of clones, with 70% to 85% occurring only once. The receptor was isolated from a man aged 70-80 years with lung cancer. The sample comprised PBMCs. V is TRBV11-2 and J is TRBJ2-7; D is possibly TRBD1 or TRBD2 (5 bases each). Here the CDR3 DNA reads TGTGCCAGCAGCTTCGGGGCTGCGGGCTCCTACGAGCAGTACTTC. Protein product: CASSFGAAGSYEQYF.